This TCR beta chain stems from a study of control samples from healthy donors and cancer patients. Germline lookup yields CDR1 SGHNT and CDR2 YENEEA. The V gene lost 2 bases and the J gene lost 5 bases, with 9 bases spanning the gap. This CDR3 region has 13 residues. Using immunoSEQ multiplex PCR, the repertoire was profiled, and TCRdb retains in-frame clones only, with some absent. The sample holds some 140,000 clones, 90% to 95% seen once. Sample: blood. The chain combines TRBV11-3 with TRBJ2-5; D is possibly TRBD1 (5 bases). This sequence was found in a man between 35 and 55 years old in good health. DNA for the CDR3: TGTGCCAGCAGCTTAACTCCAGGGGAGACCCAGTACTTC. Translation: CASSLTPGETQYF.